This T cell receptor (beta chain) appears in the sequencing data of a study of chemoradiotherapy in HPV16-positive cancers. Study-wide results and caveats: Better recurrence-free survival went with HPV-responsive T-cell expansion in HPV16-positive patients. The functional HPV-specific definition rests on just a couple of HPV16-positive patients. During treatment, candidate HPV-specific clones and E7-related motifs expanded in tumor.

As concerns this clone: Its antigen is not known.

Here immunoSEQ multiplex PCR was the method, and the copy in TCRdb shows in-frame clones only, minus some. This table holds some 35,000 clones, 92% found once. Over chemoradiotherapy, repertoires were sampled more than once. This CDR3 contains 17 residues. The J segment lost 7 bases and the V segment lost 4 bases, leaving 13 bases of the junction unmatched. The germline V gene encodes CDR1 LNHDA and CDR2 SQIVND (reference sequence). The TCR sequence derives from a human donor with HPV-associated anogenital cancer. The V and J genes are TRBV19 and TRBJ1-6; the match to TRBD1 covers 7 bases. Material: blood, obtained from a patient who underwent chemoradiotherapy. This CDR3 reads CASSTQILDRKNSPLHF. The CDR3 DNA sequence: TGTGCCAGTAGTACACAAATACTGGACAGGAAGAATTCACCCCTCCACTTT. Drawing the rest from reference TRBV19 and TRBJ1-6, the complete variable domain is DGGITQSPKYLFRKEGQNVTLSCEQNLNHDAMYWYRQDPGQGLRLIYYSQIVNDFQKGDIAEGYSVSREKKESFPLTVTSAQKNPTAFYLCASSTQILDRKNSPLHFGNGTRLTVT.